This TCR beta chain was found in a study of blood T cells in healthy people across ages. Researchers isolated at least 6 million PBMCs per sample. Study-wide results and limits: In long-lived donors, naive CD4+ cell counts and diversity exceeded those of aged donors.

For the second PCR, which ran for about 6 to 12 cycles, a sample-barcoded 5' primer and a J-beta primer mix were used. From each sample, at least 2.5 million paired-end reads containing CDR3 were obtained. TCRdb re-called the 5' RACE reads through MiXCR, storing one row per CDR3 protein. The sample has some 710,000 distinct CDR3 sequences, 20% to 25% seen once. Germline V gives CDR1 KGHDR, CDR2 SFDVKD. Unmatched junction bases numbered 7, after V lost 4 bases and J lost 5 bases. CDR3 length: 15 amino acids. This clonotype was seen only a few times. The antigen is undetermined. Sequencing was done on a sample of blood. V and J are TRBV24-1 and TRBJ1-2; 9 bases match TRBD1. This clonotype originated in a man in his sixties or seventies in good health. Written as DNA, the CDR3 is TGTGCCACCAGTGACCCCGGACAGGGGAGGTATGGCTACACCTTC. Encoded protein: CATSDPGQGRYGYTF.